The 11 T cell receptor beta chains below were found in one sample sequenced in a study of tissue T cells after allogeneic stem cell transplantation. Produced via immunoSEQ multiplex PCR; TCRdb's table is partial and in-frame only. The sample holds 7,000 to 10,000 clones, roughly 45% seen once. Regarding time point: mouse harvest day 7 after allogeneic transplant. Tail vein injection delivered 10^7 T-cell-depleted bone marrow cells and 10^6 splenic CD5+ T cells. Sequenced input: gut tissue. The source is a female BALB/c mouse given C57BL/6 T cells with graft-versus-host disease after an allogeneic hematopoietic cell transplant.

On this clone: These gene names are mouse names. Read coverage stops 1 residue before the CDR3 terminus; the germline J gene supplies the remainder. The V gene is TRBV30, the J gene TRBJ1-5, with D possibly being TRBD1 (6 bases). Germline CDR1 and CDR2: SQVVS and ANEGSEA. V was trimmed by 3 bases and J by 7 bases, leaving 7 bases between them. The CDR3 consists of 11 residues. The CDR3 reads CSSRDSQAPLF. The CDR3 bases that were read are TGTAGTTCTAGGGACAGTCAGGCTCCGCTT.

A word on this clone: Any gene name here is a mouse gene name. Read coverage stops 1 residue before the CDR3 terminus; the germline J gene supplies the remainder. The rearrangement uses TRBV12-2 and TRBJ1-6; 7 bases fit TRBD1. TRBJ1-6 is noted as an ORF with a role that remains uncertain. Trimming cost V 4 bases and J 5 bases; bases outside gene matches: 4. Germline CDR1 reads SGHLS; CDR2 reads HYDKME. The CDR3 is made up of 14 amino acids. The CDR3 loop is CASSPQGDNSPLYF. The CDR3 bases that were read are TGTGCCAGCTCCCCGCAGGGGGATAATTCGCCCCTCTAC.

About this clone: Mouse names are used for the genes. CDR3 DNA, as far as it was read: TGTGCCAGCAGCCTGGGGGGCACAAACACCGGGCAGCTCTAC. Translated, it gives CASSLGGTNTGQLY. The CDR3 as a whole reads CASSLGGTNTGQLYF. The chain carries TRBV2 and TRBJ2-2, with D perhaps matching TRBD2 (7 bases). The read falls 1 residue short of the CDR3 end, and the missing part is taken from the germline J gene. Germline-derived CDR1 and CDR2 are LGHNA and YSYQKL. This CDR3 contains 15 residues. V was shortened by 4 bases and J by 0 bases, with 9 bases between the two germline ends.

As for this clone: Gene names denote mouse genes. Read data end 1 residue before the CDR3 end; the end is taken from the germline J gene. This chain joins TRBV31 and TRBJ2-2, with D hard to call. The V end lost 0 bases, the J end lost 0 bases, and 5 bases lay between the germline ends. Germline V lookup: CDR1 GKSSPN, CDR2 SITVG. There are 14 residues in the CDR3. The CDR3 bases that were read are TGTGCCTGGAGTCTCTGGACAAACACCGGGCAGCTCTAC. Amino acid sequence: CAWSLWTNTGQLY. The full CDR3 protein is CAWSLWTNTGQLYF.

As to this clone: These gene names are mouse names. Coverage ceases 1 residue before the CDR3 finishes, and the germline J gene fills in the end. The V call is TRBV16, the J call TRBJ1-4, with D hard to call. V was clipped by 1 base and J by 1 base, with 4 bases between them. The CDR3 loop spans 14 amino acids. Germline loops: CDR1 SGHSA, CDR2 FRNQAP. The CDR3 DNA, read in part, is TGTGCAAGCAGCTTAGCCTCTTCCAACGAAAGATTATTT. Protein: CASSLASSNERLF. The whole CDR3 region reads CASSLASSNERLFF. The full variable domain, with the rest looked up from reference TRBV16 and TRBJ1-4, is NAGVIQTPRHKVTGKGQEATLWCEPISGHSAVFWYRQTIVQGLEFLTYFRNQAPIDDSGMPKERFSAQMPNQSHSTLKIQSTQPQDSAVYLCASSLASSNERLFFGHGTKLSVL.

As regards this clone: The genes and germline here are from mouse. The sequenced fragment ends 1 residue before the CDR3 boundary, so the rest is inferred from the germline J gene. V and J are TRBV5 and TRBJ2-4; D is uncertain. V was pared by 0 bases and J by 3 bases, with 7 bases between. The CDR3 has 14 amino acids. Germline-derived CDR1 and CDR2 are LGHNA and YNLKQL (reference sequence). The sequenced CDR3 bases are TGTGCCAGCAGCCAAGATCCGGGGCAAAACACCTTGTAC. This codes for CASSQDPGQNTLY. The full CDR3 protein reads CASSQDPGQNTLYF.

On this clone: The gene names given are mouse names. The CDR3 end is not reached by the read, which stops 1 residue before it; the germline J gene fills it in. Other nucleotide sequences from this sample produce the same CDR3. The chain has TRBV26 and TRBJ2-4; D is unresolved. Germline V lookup: CDR1 KGHPV, CDR2 FQNQEV (reference sequence). The ends were cut back, 3 bases at V and 3 bases at J, with 7 bases in the middle. The CDR3 totals 13 residues. CDR3 DNA, as far as it was read: TGTGCCAGCAGTCTAGGGCGGCAAAACACCTTGTAC. Encoded protein: CASSLGRQNTLY. The full-length CDR3 reads as CASSLGRQNTLYF.

Only a few counts were recorded for this clone. Any gene name here is a mouse gene name. The read is 1 residue too short to cover the CDR3 end, so that end is filled in from the germline J gene. V gene TRBV26 combines with J gene TRBJ2-1; 10 bases align to TRBD1. This CDR3 contains 15 residues. Germline loops: CDR1 KGHPV, CDR2 FQNQEV (reference sequence). Trimming took 4 bases from V and 4 from J; bases not matched to a gene: 4. The CDR3: CASSRTGGKYAEQFF. The CDR3 DNA, read in part, is TGTGCCAGCAGTCGGACAGGGGGGAAATATGCTGAGCAGTTC.

Remarks on this clone: Genes and germline are mouse. The read terminates 1 residue before the CDR3 end, so the remaining end is supplied by the germline J gene. This rearrangement joins TRBV26 to TRBJ2-7; D might be TRBD1 (7 bases). The CDR3 is made up of 14 amino acids. The V and J ends lost 2 bases and 7 bases respectively, with 15 bases between them. Germline CDR1 KGHPV, CDR2 FQNQEV (reference sequence). This CDR3 is CASSLGGGAGEQYF. The DNA read from the CDR3 is TGTGCCAGCAGTCTGGGAGGGGGCGCGGGAGAACAGTAC.

Remarks on this clone: The listed genes are named as in mouse. From the germline J gene comes the end of the CDR3, since the read stops 1 residue before it. The V and J genes are TRBV13-2 and TRBJ2-3, with a weak D call TRBD2 (7 bases). V shed 2 bases and J shed 0 bases, with 13 bases lying between them. Germline lookup yields CDR1 NNHNN and CDR2 SYGAGS (reference sequence). The CDR3 runs 16 residues. The CDR3 loop reads CASGELWGRSAETLYF. The CDR3 bases that were read are TGTGCCAGCGGTGAGCTCTGGGGGCGGAGTGCAGAAACGCTGTAT.

As for this clone: Germline and genes here are mouse. The read halts 1 residue ahead of the CDR3 end, with the missing end drawn from the germline J gene. The rearrangement links TRBV16 to TRBJ2-3, with D hard to call. Germline V CDR1 and CDR2: SGHSA, FRNQAP. The CDR3 has 16 residues. Trimming took 0 bases from V and 0 from J, leaving 10 bases between them. This CDR3 reads CASSLDPGSSAETLYF. CDR3 DNA, as far as it was read: TGTGCAAGCAGCTTAGATCCGGGGTCTAGTGCAGAAACGCTGTAT.